These 17 T cell receptor beta chains were all obtained from the same sample, sequenced in a study of blood T cell repertoires in COVID-19. Profiled with immunoSEQ multiplex PCR; TCRdb holds only in-frame clones, not every one. This sample has a few hundred thousand clones, with approximately 84% found just once. Specimen: PBMCs or T cells enriched from blood (not recorded which). The receptors here all came from a woman aged 50 to 65 who had been exposed to COVID-19.

The J gene is TRBJ2-7, the V gene TRBV6-5; the match to TRBD1 covers 7 bases. V lost 5 bases and J lost 1; bases outside the gene matches: 8. Germline CDR1 MNHEY, CDR2 SVGAGI. The length of the CDR3 is 15 residues. Here the CDR3 DNA reads TGTGCCAGCAGTCCCCGGGACAGTAGATCCTACGAGCAGTACTTC. Translation gives CASSPRDSRSYEQYF.

Here the CDR3 reads CASSVEPRMLGGYNEQFF. DNA for the CDR3: TGTGCCAGCAGCGTAGAACCCAGGATGTTGGGGGGTTACAATGAGCAGTTCTTC. The chain combines TRBV9 with TRBJ2-1; D perhaps matches TRBD2 (6 bases). Trimming left V 0 bases short and J 4 bases short, with 20 bases between. This CDR3 contains 18 residues. The germline gives CDR1 SGDLS, CDR2 YYNGEE.

The chain carries TRBV7-6 and TRBJ2-3, with D uncertain. This CDR3 contains 13 residues. CDR1 and CDR2 (germline): SGHVS, FNYEAQ. Trimming stripped 2 bases from V and 4 bases from J, with 7 bases between. The CDR3 sequence: CASSLSRSDTQYF. The CDR3, as DNA: TGTGCCAGCAGCTTATCCAGGTCAGATACGCAGTATTTT.

The V gene is TRBV7-8, the J gene TRBJ1-2; D is uncertain. The V end was cut by 4 bases, the J end by 8 bases, with 11 bases between. CDR3 length equals 12 residues. Germline V gene lookup returns CDR1 SGHVS and CDR2 FQNEAQ. Here the CDR3 reads CASSSTEIGYTF. The CDR3 DNA reads as TGTGCCAGCAGCTCAACGGAGATAGGCTACACCTTC.

V is TRBV7-9 and J is TRBJ1-1; possibly TRBD1 for D (5 bases). With 7 bases removed from V and 8 bases from J, the gap between germline ends came to 14 bases. Germline assignment: CDR1 SEHNR and CDR2 FQNEAQ (reference sequence). The CDR3 has 12 amino acids. CDR3 DNA sequence: TGTGCCAGCACCCTAACAGGTACAGAAGCTTTCTTT. This encodes CASTLTGTEAFF.

This clone was picked up one time. This chain joins TRBV7-9 and TRBJ1-6; possibly TRBD1 for D (6 bases). V was pared by 6 bases and J by 6 bases, with 15 bases between. The CDR3 is 15 amino acids. CDR1 is SEHNR, CDR2 FQNEAQ, per germline (reference sequence). Here the CDR3 DNA reads TGTGCCAGCAGTCCAATCACAGGGTCTAATTCACCCCTCCACTTT. The encoded protein is CASSPITGSNSPLHF.

The chain carries TRBV3-1 (or the pseudogene TRBV3-2) and TRBJ1-6; no firm D call. The CDR3 contains 13 residues. Germline V gene sequence: CDR1 LGHDT, CDR2 YNNKEL (reference sequence). V was pared by 2 bases and J by 6 bases, with 5 bases between. CDR3 sequence reads: CASSQTRNSPLHF. CDR3 nucleotide sequence: TGTGCCAGCAGCCAAACGCGTAATTCACCCCTCCACTTT.

The rearrangement uses TRBV10-1 and TRBJ1-1; D remains ambiguous. Germline V CDR1 and CDR2: WNHNN, SYGVQD (reference sequence). The CDR3 loop spans 14 amino acids. V was trimmed by 8 bases and J by 5 bases, leaving 18 bases between them. The CDR3 DNA sequence: TGCGCCAGCTCCGGCAGTGGAGGATGGACTGAAGCTTTCTTT. Protein: CASSGSGGWTEAFF.

The CDR3 bases are TGTGCCAGCTCAGCAGGGGGGAATGGGAATGAGCAGTTCTTC. Protein product: CASSAGGNGNEQFF. The chain carries TRBV18 and TRBJ2-1, with D perhaps TRBD1 (7 bases). The CDR3 consists of 14 residues. V was cut by 5 bases and J by 7 bases, with 15 bases left in between. The germline gives CDR1 KGHSH, CDR2 LQKENI.

The chain combines TRBV24-1 with TRBJ2-3; 7 bases align to TRBD1. The CDR3 has 16 residues. The trim removed 1 base at V and 0 bases at J, leaving 3 bases unmatched. Germline CDR1 reads KGHDR; CDR2 reads SFDVKD. CDR3 DNA sequence: TGTGCCACCAGTGATTTAGGGGGCCTTAGCACAGATACGCAGTATTTT. As protein: CATSDLGGLSTDTQYF.

The chain combines TRBV7-2 with TRBJ1-1; no firm D call. CDR1 is SGHTA, CDR2 FQGNSA, per germline. Trimming stripped 4 bases from V and 4 bases from J, with 16 bases between. This CDR3 comprises 15 residues. The CDR3 nucleotides read TGTGCCAGCAGCTCGCCGCCCTTGAAGAGCACTGAAGCTTTCTTT. Translating it yields CASSSPPLKSTEAFF.

The chain links TRBV5-4 to TRBJ1-3, with 8 bases fitting TRBD1. Per germline, CDR1 SGHNT and CDR2 YYREEE (reference sequence). This CDR3 has 16 amino acids. After removal of 4 bases from V and 0 bases from J, the junction contained 6 bases not matched to a gene. In nucleotides, the CDR3 is TGTGCCAGCAGCCGGGACAGGCCGAGCTCTGGAAACACCATATATTTT. Encoded protein: CASSRDRPSSGNTIYF. Based on the CDR3 plus reference TRBV5-4 and TRBJ1-3, the full variable domain is ETGVTQSPTHLIKTRGQQVTLRCSSQSGHNTVSWYQQALGQGPQFIFQYYREEENGRGNFPPRFSGLQFPNYSSELNVNALELDDSALYLCASSRDRPSSGNTIYFGEGSWLTVV.

V and J are TRBV5-8 and TRBJ1-5; D is undetermined. The CDR3 extends over 15 amino acids. Deletions cut 7 bases from V and 9 bases from J, with 23 bases between. Germline loops: CDR1 SGHTS, CDR2 YDEGEE. The CDR3 nucleotides read TGTGCCAGCCTAGGATCAGTACAACTGATGGGGCCCCAGCATTTT. This sequence encodes CASLGSVQLMGPQHF.

The CDR3 sequence is CASSQSGQAMGKLFF. The CDR3 DNA reads TGCGCCAGCAGCCAGTCCGGACAGGCCATGGGAAAACTGTTTTTT. The chain links TRBV4-1 to TRBJ1-4; 7 nucleotides line up with TRBD1. The V and J ends lost 3 bases and 10 bases, in that order; junction bases with no gene match: 11. This CDR3 comprises 15 residues. The germline V gene has CDR1 MGHRA and CDR2 YSYEKL.

DNA for the CDR3: TGTGCCAGCAGTTTATTGGGGCAGGCTAATCAGCCCCAGCATTTT. Protein: CASSLLGQANQPQHF. The chain combines TRBV28 with TRBJ1-5; TRBD1 might be the D (5 bases). V gave up 1 base and J gave up 4 bases, with 11 bases separating them. The CDR3 has 15 residues. Germline CDR1 and CDR2: MDHEN and SYDVKM.

This chain joins TRBV10-1 and TRBJ2-2, with TRBD2 identical over 7 bases. V gave up 5 bases and J gave up 5 bases; unmatched junction bases: 5. Per germline, CDR1 WNHNN and CDR2 SYGVQD (reference sequence). The CDR3 runs to 14 residues. The CDR3 loop reads CASSKERGTGELFF. The CDR3 nucleotides read TGCGCCAGCAGTAAGGAGCGGGGTACCGGGGAGCTGTTTTTT.

A remark on this clone: A read error may produce the germline difference seen at one junction end. The V and J genes are TRBV3-1 (or the pseudogene TRBV3-2) and TRBJ1-6, with no clear D. The CDR3 length is 15 residues. Germline V gives CDR1 LGHDT, CDR2 YNNKEL (reference sequence). This CDR3 reads CASSQGGPGRSPLHF. The CDR3 DNA follows: TGTGCCAGCAGTCAAGGAGGGCCCGGCCGTTCACCCCTCCACTTT.